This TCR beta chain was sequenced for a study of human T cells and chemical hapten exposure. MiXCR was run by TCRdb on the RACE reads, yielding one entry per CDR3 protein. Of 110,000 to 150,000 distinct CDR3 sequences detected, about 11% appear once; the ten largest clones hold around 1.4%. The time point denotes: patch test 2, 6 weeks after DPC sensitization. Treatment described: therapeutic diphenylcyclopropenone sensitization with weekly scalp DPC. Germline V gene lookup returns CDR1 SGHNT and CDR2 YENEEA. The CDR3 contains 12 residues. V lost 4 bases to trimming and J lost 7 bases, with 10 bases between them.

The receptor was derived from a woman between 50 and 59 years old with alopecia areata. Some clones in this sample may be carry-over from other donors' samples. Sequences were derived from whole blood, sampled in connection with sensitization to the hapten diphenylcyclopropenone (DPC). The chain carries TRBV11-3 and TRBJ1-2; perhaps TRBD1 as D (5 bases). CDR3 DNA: TGTGCCAGCAGCTCCCAGGGCCGTGGCTACACCTTC. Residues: CASSSQGRGYTF.